The 12 T cell receptor beta chains below come from one sample, sequenced in a study of Graves' ophthalmopathy and Graves' hyperthyroidism. Researchers took RNA transcripts and amplified TCR beta CDR3 regions from them. The authors performed first-round RT-PCR with HTBI primers and then a second-round multiplex PCR. TCRdb passed the multiplex PCR reads through MiXCR, listing each CDR3 protein once. The data contain almost 750,000 distinct CDR3 sequences, approximately 40% of them singletons. Sequencing used peripheral blood. The receptors originated from an adult man with Graves' ophthalmopathy.

The table lists this clonotype with a count of one. This chain uses TRBV25-1 with TRBJ1-4; 9 nucleotides line up with TRBD1. Germline CDR1 is MGHDK and CDR2 is SYGVNS. The CDR3 length is 17 residues. V trimming: 5 bases; J trimming: 1 base; junction bases outside the gene matches: 8. The CDR3 bases are TGTGCCAGCAGTTTTCCGACAGGGGGACTAACTAATGAAAAACTGTTTTTT. As protein: CASSFPTGGLTNEKLFF.

With respect to this clonotype: This likely comes from a read error, as the CDR3 has no conserved phenylalanine or tryptophan at its end. The rearrangement links TRBV7-9 to TRBJ1-1, with D maybe TRBD1 (5 bases). CDR1 and CDR2 from the germline V gene are SEHNR and FQNEAQ (reference sequence). The germline V and J ends were trimmed by 5 bases and 8 bases, with 21 bases remaining between them. The CDR3 has 15 residues. This CDR3 reads CASSQAGRQRSEAFS. In DNA form, the CDR3 reads TGTGCCAGCAGCCAAGCTGGGAGACAGAGATCCGAAGCTTTCTCT.

On this clonotype itself: The junction does not match germline at one end; this may be a read error. The chain combines TRBV7-9 with TRBJ1-2; no reliable D call. Germline V lookup: CDR1 SEHNR, CDR2 FQNEAQ (reference sequence). This CDR3 is built from 14 residues. CDR3 nucleotides: TGCGCCAGCAGCCAAGAGCCTGACACCGGTGGCTACACCTTC. As protein: CASSQEPDTGGYTF.

This clonotype showed up many times. The chain couples TRBV15 to TRBJ2-7, with D perhaps TRBD1 (5 bases). The CDR3 is made up of 13 amino acids. Germline values: CDR1 LNHNV, CDR2 YYDKDF (reference sequence). V was clipped by 1 base and J by 5 bases, with 9 bases between them. The CDR3 bases are TGTGCCACCAGCAGAGCCAGGGCGCACGAGCAGTACTTC. It codes for CATSRARAHEQYF.

This clonotype has more than one count but fewer than ten. The chain combines TRBV7-2 with TRBJ2-7; maybe TRBD2 (5 bases). Per the germline V gene, CDR1 is SGHTA and CDR2 is FQGNSA. The CDR3 is 13 amino acids. Between the trimmed V and J ends, which lost 1 base and 5 bases, there was a span of 9 bases. The CDR3 region has the DNA TGTGCCAGCAGCTTAGAGGGAGCAGACGAGCAGTACTTC. Amino acid sequence: CASSLEGADEQYF.

The V and J genes are TRBV25-1 and TRBJ2-5, with D perhaps TRBD1 (6 bases). The DNA end lines up better with TRBJ2-1; the J call may be wrong. The CDR3 loop spans 14 amino acids. From germline, CDR1 is MGHDK and CDR2 SYGVNS. CDR3: CASRDSSSYNEQFF. CDR3 nucleotide sequence: TGTGCCAGCAGGGACAGTTCATCCTACAATGAGCAGTTCTTC.

In its sample, this clonotype was seen many times. The gene calls are TRBV7-8 and TRBJ2-5; D gene ambiguous. CDR1 and CDR2 (germline): SGHVS, FQNEAQ. The CDR3 consists of 14 residues. With 5 bases removed from V and 3 bases from J, the gap between germline ends came to 13 bases. This CDR3 reads CASSQPPVEETQYF. Here the CDR3 DNA reads TGTGCCAGCAGCCAACCCCCGGTAGAAGAGACCCAGTACTTC.

This clonotype was counted a few times. The V and J genes are TRBV20-1 and TRBJ1-5; perhaps TRBD1 as D (5 bases). With 5 bases removed from V and 6 bases from J, the gap between germline ends came to 14 bases. CDR3 size: 13 residues. Germline V gives CDR1 DFQATT, CDR2 SNEGSKA (reference sequence). CDR3 sequence: CSAGGSELQPQHF. Written as DNA, the CDR3 is TGCAGTGCTGGGGGGTCAGAACTTCAGCCCCAGCATTTT.

Only a few counts were recorded for this clonotype. The chain uses TRBV7-3 and TRBJ1-1; D perhaps matches TRBD1 (5 bases). The CDR3 totals 15 residues. V lost 1 base and J 1 base, leaving 10 bases between the germline ends. Germline V gene sequence: CDR1 SGHTA, CDR2 FQGTGA. Here the CDR3 DNA reads TGTGCCAGCAGCTTAATTCGGGGCCCGAACACTGAAGCTTTCTTT. Residues: CASSLIRGPNTEAFF. Full variable domain (remainder filled in from reference TRBV7-3 and TRBJ1-1): GAGVSQTPSNKVTEKGKYVELRCDPISGHTALYWYRQSLGQGPEFLIYFQGTGAADDSGLPNDRFFAVRPEGSVSTLKIQRTERGDSAVYLCASSLIRGPNTEAFFGQGTRLTVV.

Many counts were recorded for this clonotype. The V call is TRBV29-1, the J call TRBJ1-1; TRBD1 matches 8 bases. Germline-derived CDR1 and CDR2 are SQVTM and ANQGSEA. The CDR3 is 14 residues long. The V gene end was trimmed by 6 bases and the J gene end by 1 base; junction bases not matched to a gene: 7. The CDR3 DNA reads as TGCAGCGTGGCGGACAGGGCCGGGAACACTGAAGCTTTCTTT. Residues: CSVADRAGNTEAFF.

This clonotype was counted only a few times. The chain recombines TRBV7-9 with TRBJ1-4; D is ambiguous. Trimming stripped 3 bases from V and 0 bases from J, with 8 bases between. Germline V lookup: CDR1 SEHNR, CDR2 FQNEAQ (reference sequence). The CDR3 loop spans 15 amino acids. CDR3 amino acids: CASSLMSATNEKLFF. In DNA form, the CDR3 reads TGTGCCAGCAGCTTGATGAGCGCAACTAATGAAAAACTGTTTTTT.

This clonotype was detected a few times. The chain uses TRBV29-1 and TRBJ1-1; 8 nucleotides align to TRBD1. The CDR3 has 15 amino acids. Germline loops: CDR1 SQVTM, CDR2 ANQGSEA. V lost 6 bases, J lost 4 bases, and 13 bases stayed unmatched. In DNA, the CDR3 is TGCAGCGTGGATACAGGGGGGTCGAGGGGCACTGAAGCTTTCTTT. Translating gives CSVDTGGSRGTEAFF.